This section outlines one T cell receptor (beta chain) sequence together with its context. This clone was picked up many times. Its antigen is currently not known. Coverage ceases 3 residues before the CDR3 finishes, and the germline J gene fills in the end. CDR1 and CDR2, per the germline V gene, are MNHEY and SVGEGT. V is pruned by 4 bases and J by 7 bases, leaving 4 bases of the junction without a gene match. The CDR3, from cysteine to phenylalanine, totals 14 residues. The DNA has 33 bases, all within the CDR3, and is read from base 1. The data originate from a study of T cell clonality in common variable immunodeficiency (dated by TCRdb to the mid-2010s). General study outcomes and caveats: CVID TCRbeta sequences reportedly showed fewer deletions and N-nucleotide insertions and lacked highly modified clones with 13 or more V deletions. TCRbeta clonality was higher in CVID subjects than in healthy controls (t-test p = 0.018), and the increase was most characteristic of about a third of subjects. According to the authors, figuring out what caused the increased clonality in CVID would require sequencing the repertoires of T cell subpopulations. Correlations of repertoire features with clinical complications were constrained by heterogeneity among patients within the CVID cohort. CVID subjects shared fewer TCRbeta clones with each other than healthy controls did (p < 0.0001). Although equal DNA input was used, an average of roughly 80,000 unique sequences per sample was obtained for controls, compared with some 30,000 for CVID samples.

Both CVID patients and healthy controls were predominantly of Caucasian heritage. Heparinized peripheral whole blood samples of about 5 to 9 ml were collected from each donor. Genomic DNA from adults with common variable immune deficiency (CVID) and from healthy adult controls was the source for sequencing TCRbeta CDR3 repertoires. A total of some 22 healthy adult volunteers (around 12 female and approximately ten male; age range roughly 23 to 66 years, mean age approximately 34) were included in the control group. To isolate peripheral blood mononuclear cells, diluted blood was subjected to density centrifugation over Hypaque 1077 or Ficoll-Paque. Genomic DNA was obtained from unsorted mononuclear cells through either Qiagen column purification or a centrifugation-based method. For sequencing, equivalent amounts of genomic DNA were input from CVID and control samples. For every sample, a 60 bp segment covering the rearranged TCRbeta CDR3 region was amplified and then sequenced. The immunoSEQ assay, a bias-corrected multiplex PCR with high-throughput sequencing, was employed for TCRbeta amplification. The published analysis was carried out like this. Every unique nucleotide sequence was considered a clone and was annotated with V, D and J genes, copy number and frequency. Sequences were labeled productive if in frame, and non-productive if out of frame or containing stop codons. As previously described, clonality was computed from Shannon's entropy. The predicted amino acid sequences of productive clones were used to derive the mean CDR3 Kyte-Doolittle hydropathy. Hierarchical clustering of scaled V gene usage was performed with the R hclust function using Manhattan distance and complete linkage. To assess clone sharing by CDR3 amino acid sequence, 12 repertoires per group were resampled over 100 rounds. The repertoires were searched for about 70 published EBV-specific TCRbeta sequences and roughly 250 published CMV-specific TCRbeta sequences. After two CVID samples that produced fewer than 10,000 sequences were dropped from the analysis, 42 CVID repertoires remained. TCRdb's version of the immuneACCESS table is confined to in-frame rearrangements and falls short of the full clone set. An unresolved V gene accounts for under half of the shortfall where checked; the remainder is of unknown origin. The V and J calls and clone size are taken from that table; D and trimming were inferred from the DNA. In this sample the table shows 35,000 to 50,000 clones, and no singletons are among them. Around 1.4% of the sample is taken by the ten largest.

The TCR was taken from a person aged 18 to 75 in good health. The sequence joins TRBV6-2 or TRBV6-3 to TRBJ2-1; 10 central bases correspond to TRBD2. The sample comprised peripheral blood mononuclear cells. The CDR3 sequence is CASSLGSGRNEQFF. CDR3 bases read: TGTGCCAGCAGTTTAGGTAGCGGGAGGAATGAG.